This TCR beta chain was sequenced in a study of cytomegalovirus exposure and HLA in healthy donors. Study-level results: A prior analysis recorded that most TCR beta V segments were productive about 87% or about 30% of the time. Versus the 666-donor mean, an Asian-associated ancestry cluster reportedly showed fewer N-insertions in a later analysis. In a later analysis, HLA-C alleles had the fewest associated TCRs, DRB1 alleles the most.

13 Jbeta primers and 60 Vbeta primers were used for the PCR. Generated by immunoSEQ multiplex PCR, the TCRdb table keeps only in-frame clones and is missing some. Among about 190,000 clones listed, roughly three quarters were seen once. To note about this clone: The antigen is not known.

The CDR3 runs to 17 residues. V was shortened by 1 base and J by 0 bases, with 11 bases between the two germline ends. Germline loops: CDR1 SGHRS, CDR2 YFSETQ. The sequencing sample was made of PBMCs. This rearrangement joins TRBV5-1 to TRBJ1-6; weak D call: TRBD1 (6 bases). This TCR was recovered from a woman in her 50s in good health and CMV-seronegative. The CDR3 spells CASSLRGADSYNSPLHF. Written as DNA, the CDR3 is TGCGCCAGCAGCTTGCGGGGGGCCGACTCCTATAATTCACCCCTCCACTTT.